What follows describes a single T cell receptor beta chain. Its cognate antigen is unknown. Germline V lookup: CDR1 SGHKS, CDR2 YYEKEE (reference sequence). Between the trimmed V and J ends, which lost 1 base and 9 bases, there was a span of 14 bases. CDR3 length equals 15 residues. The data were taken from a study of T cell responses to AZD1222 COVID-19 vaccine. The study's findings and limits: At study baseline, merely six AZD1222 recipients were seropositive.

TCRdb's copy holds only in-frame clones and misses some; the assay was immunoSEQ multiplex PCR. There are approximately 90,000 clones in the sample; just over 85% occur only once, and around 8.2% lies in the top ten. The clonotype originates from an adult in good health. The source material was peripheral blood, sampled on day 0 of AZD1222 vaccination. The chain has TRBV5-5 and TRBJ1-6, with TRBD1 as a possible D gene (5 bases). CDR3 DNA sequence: TGTGCCAGCAGCTTGCGCGACCCAGGGTCTTCACCCCTCCACTTT. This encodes CASSLRDPGSSPLHF.